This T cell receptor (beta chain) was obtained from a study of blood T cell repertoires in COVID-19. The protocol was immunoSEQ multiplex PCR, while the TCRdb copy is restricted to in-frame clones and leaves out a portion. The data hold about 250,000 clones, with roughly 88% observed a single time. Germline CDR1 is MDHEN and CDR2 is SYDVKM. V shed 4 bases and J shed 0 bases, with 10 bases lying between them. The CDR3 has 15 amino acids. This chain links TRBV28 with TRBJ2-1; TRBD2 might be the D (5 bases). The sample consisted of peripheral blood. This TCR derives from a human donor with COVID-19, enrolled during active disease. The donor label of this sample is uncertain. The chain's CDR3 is CASSSVGDSYNEQFF. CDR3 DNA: TGTGCCAGCAGTTCGGTGGGAGACTCCTACAATGAGCAGTTCTTC. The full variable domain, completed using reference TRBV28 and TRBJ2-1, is DVKVTQSSRYLVKRTGEKVFLECVQDMDHENMFWYRQDPGLGLRLIYFSYDVKMKEKGDIPEGYSVSREKKERFSLILESASTNQTSMYLCASSSVGDSYNEQFFGPGTRLTVL.